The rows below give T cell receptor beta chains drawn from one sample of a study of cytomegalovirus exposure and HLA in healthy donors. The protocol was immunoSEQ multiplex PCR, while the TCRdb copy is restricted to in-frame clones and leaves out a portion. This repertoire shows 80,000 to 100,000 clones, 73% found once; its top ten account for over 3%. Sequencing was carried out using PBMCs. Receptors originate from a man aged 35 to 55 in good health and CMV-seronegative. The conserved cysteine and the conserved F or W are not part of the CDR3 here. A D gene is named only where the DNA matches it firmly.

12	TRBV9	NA	ASSVDPQKETQY
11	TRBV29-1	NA	SVDGGQGETQY
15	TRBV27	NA	ASRRGFGQGIADTQY
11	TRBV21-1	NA	ASATEEAGELF
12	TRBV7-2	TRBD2	ASSLNGAGGEQY
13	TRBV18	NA	ASSPSRMRSNEQF
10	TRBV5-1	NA	ASSLGAYEQY
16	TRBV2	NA	ASSEMFLGARSKETQY
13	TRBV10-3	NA	AISGQESSTDTQY
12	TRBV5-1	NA	ASSWGARAYEQY
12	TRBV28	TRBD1	ASVNTGGHQPQH
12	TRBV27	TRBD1	ASSGQGGNTEAF
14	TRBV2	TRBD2	ASSPILTSGGTTQY
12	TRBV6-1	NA	ASRKAGVGTEAF
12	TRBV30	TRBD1	AWSRDRATGTQY
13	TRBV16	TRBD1	ASSLPGQGLSEQF
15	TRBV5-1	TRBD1	ASSLAGTGAANNEQF
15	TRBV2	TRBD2	ASRQRGGLSSTDTQY
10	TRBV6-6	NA	ASSSSGTEAF
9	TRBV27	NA	ASSFGYEQY
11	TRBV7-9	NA	ASSPGAQETQY
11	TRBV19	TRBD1	ASKEDRASEQY
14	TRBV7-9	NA	ASSLAQRAPRDTQY
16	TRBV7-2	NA	ASSFSALQGGGTGELF
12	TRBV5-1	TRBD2	ASRRLAGTDTQY
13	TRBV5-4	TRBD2	ASSLTSGGAYEQY
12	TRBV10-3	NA	AISRQAMDTEAF
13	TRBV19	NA	ASSMQGRGQETQY
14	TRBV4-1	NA	ASSRGEASLSYEQY
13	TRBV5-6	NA	ASSLRGTAPTEQY
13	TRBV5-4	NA	ASSPPTDQNTEAF
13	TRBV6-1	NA	ASSEFSLLNTEAF
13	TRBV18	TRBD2	ASSPLAGVGGEQY
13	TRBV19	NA	ARSPKLLYNSPLH
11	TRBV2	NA	ASSAKGDYGYT
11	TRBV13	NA	ASTIRGNYEQY
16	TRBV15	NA	ATSRLFSTVSSGNTIY
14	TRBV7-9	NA	ASIPKVGVWTGELF
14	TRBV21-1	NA	ASSKVREGSNEKLF
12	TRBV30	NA	AGAKGGIGYEQY
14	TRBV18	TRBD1	ASSEQRQGANSPLH
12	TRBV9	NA	ASSPRGNTYEQY
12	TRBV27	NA	ASSYRQNNSPLH
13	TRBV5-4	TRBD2	ASSWGGAGLSTQY
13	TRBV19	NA	ASRPGGQLNSPLH
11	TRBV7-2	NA	ASSPRREETQY
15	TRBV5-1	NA	ASSLGGSFILNYGYT
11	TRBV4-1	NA	ASSQGLRDEQY
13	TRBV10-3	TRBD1	AISEARQGLQPQH
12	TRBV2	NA	ASTPDSVSYEQY
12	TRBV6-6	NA	ASSLRDFTGELF
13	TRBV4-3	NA	ASSQPTGVTGELF
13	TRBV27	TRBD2	ASSSGLAGGETQY
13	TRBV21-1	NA	ASSPRTGTNEKLF
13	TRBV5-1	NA	ASSLRTGGLYGYT
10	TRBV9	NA	ASSVLTDTQY
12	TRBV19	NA	ASTPTRQFSGYT
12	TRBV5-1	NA	ASSSRLANEKLF
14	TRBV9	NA	ASNQEGVRSTDTQY
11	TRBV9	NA	ASSPESGLTQY